The clone carrying this TCR beta chain was counted a few times. Per the original data handling: Researchers report that nucleated cell counts were estimated from reference gene primer amplification. Clones were sequenced by immunoSEQ multiplex PCR, and TCRdb holds only the in-frame ones, with some missing. The D gene and trimming were derived from the DNA, and the V and J assignments and clone size from that table. The profile shows some 250,000 clones, roughly 77% of them singletons. This record comes from a study of blood T cell repertoires in COVID-19. Turning to the study itself: Some COVID-19 samples were acute and others convalescent; all came from the United States, Italy and Spain. Sample material is recorded as cDNA or gDNA derived from T cells, B-cell-depleted T cells, or PBMCs.

The CDR3 contains 14 residues. V dropped 7 bases and J dropped 8; count of bases not matched to a gene: 7. Germline V gene lookup returns CDR1 MNHEY and CDR2 SVGAGI. The V call is TRBV6-5, the J call TRBJ1-6; 8 bases align to TRBD1. The origin of this receptor is a woman over 75 with acute or convalescent COVID-19. Material for sequencing was peripheral blood. The CDR3 sequence: CASNPQGGDSPLHF. DNA of the CDR3: TGTGCCAGCAATCCACAGGGGGGAGATTCACCCCTCCACTTT.